This T cell receptor beta chain emerged from a study of T cell responses to AZD1222 COVID-19 vaccine. Study findings and constraints: Recipients of AZD1222 seropositive at baseline numbered only 5 to 7. Most donors were white British and more were female, and clonal diversity was possibly underestimated.

In regard to this clone: Its antigen is unknown.

Measured with immunoSEQ multiplex PCR; TCRdb has only the in-frame clones, and not every one. The sample yields roughly 180,000 clones, around 92% seen once. The specimen comprised peripheral blood, sampled on day 0 of AZD1222 vaccination. This sequence was found in an adult in good health.

The CDR3 region is CASAIGVGEKLFF. The DNA for the CDR3 is TGTGCCAGCGCGATAGGAGTTGGTGAAAAACTGTTTTTT. This chain links TRBV3-1 (or the pseudogene TRBV3-2) with TRBJ1-4; D remains unclear. CDR1 and CDR2 (germline): LGHDT, YNNKEL (reference sequence). The V gene lost 8 bases and the J gene lost 7 bases, with 14 bases spanning the gap. There are 13 residues in the CDR3.